These 27 T cell receptor beta chains were sequenced from one sample in a study of T cells in Graves' hyperthyroidism and ophthalmopathy. Authors of the study amplified TCR beta CDR3 regions from RNA transcripts. RT-PCR in the first round (using the HTBI primer set) targeted the TCR CDR3. From the multiplex PCR reads, TCRdb called clonotypes with MiXCR, one entry per CDR3 protein. The data hold around 290,000 distinct CDR3 sequences, with about an eighth observed a single time. The source material was blood. The receptors derive from a woman between 35 and 50 years old with Graves' hyperthyroidism.

The chain employs TRBV4-1 and TRBJ2-3; no clear D. Germline V gene lookup returns CDR1 MGHRA and CDR2 YSYEKL. Trimming removed 2 bases at V and 2 bases at J, with 8 bases between. The CDR3 runs 14 residues. CDR3: CASSQFWDTDTQYF. The CDR3 DNA follows: TGCGCCAGCAGCCAATTTTGGGACACAGATACGCAGTATTTT.

This rearrangement joins TRBV19 to TRBJ2-1, with D unresolved. CDR3 length equals 13 residues. The germline V gene encodes CDR1 LNHDA and CDR2 SQIVND (reference sequence). Trimming shortened V by 4 bases and J by 3 bases, and 7 bases separated the two germline ends. The CDR3 reads CASSKGNYNEQFF. CDR3 in DNA: TGTGCCAGTAGTAAAGGGAACTACAATGAGCAGTTCTTC.

Points on this clonotype: An end of the junction does not agree with germline; a read error may underlie this. The gene calls are TRBV27 and TRBJ2-5; D gene unclear. The CDR3 contains 8 residues. Germline V gene sequence: CDR1 MNHEY, CDR2 SMNVEV (reference sequence). CDR3 nucleotide sequence: TGTGCCAGCAAAATGGGAAACTTC. Translation: CASKMGNF.

This clonotype was detected ten times or more. The chain recombines TRBV27 with TRBJ1-2; 10 bases match TRBD1. J was trimmed by 2 bases and V by 4 bases; bases with no gene match: 4. The CDR3 length is 15 residues. From germline, CDR1 is MNHEY and CDR2 SMNVEV (reference sequence). CDR3 nucleotides: TGTGCCAGCAGTTCAGGACAGGGGGTAAACTATGGCTACACCTTC. Amino acids: CASSSGQGVNYGYTF.

This chain uses TRBV7-6 with TRBJ2-3; 9 bases fit TRBD2. J was trimmed by 4 bases and V by 5 bases; bases with no gene match: 4. The length of the CDR3 is 14 residues. CDR1 is SGHVS and CDR2 is FNYEAQ in the germline V gene. CDR3 coding DNA: TGTGCCAGCAGCACCGGACTAGCGCCAGATACGCAGTATTTT. Translated, it gives CASSTGLAPDTQYF.

At least ten counts were recorded for this clonotype. V gene TRBV12-5 combines with J gene TRBJ2-7; D is unclear. This CDR3 has 15 amino acids. CDR1 and CDR2 (germline): LGHNT, FRNRAP. Trimming stripped 0 bases from V and 2 bases from J, with 11 bases between. This CDR3 reads CASGLVSRQAYEQYF. The CDR3 region has the DNA TGTGCTAGTGGTTTGGTAAGCCGGCAAGCCTACGAGCAGTACTTC.

This clonotype was counted ten times or more. V is TRBV20-1 and J is TRBJ2-5, with 9 bases fitting TRBD2. With V trimmed by 0 bases and J by 5 bases, 4 bases remained unmatched. Per germline, CDR1 DFQATT and CDR2 SNEGSKA (reference sequence). The length of the CDR3 is 14 residues. Here the CDR3 reads CSARDSAGGETQYF. For the CDR3, the DNA is TGCAGTGCTAGAGATTCGGCGGGGGGGGAGACCCAGTACTTC.

This clonotype turned up a few times. The chain uses TRBV29-1 and TRBJ2-2; no firm D call. V was shortened by 4 bases and J by 4 bases, with 10 bases between the two germline ends. Germline V lookup: CDR1 SQVTM, CDR2 ANQGSEA. The CDR3 runs 13 residues. The DNA for the CDR3 is TGCAGCGTTGGGAAGGGCGGCACCGGGGAGCTGTTTTTT. Encoded protein: CSVGKGGTGELFF.

This clonotype was found many times. The rearrangement links TRBV27 to TRBJ1-2; D gene uncertain. The CDR3 length is 14 residues. Germline CDR1 and CDR2: MNHEY and SMNVEV (reference sequence). Trimming stripped 0 bases from V and 4 bases from J, with 9 bases between. CDR3 bases: TGTGCCAGCAGTTTATCGGGCGGGAGCTATGGCTACACCTTC. It specifies CASSLSGGSYGYTF.

Many counts were recorded for this clonotype. The chain has TRBV11-2 and TRBJ2-7; TRBD1 aligns across 11 bases. The CDR3 contains 16 residues. J lost 3 bases, V lost 0 bases, and 4 bases had no gene match. CDR1 is SGHAT and CDR2 is FQNNGV in the germline V gene. The CDR3 DNA sequence: TGTGCCAGCAGCTTAGACGCCGGGACAGGGGGCTACGAGCAGTACTTC. Residues: CASSLDAGTGGYEQYF.

This chain links TRBV6-2 or TRBV6-3 with TRBJ1-5, with a tentative D call TRBD1 (5 bases). V was cut by 8 bases and J by 5 bases, with 31 bases left in between. CDR1 MNHEY and CDR2 SVGEGT come from the germline V gene. This CDR3 comprises 19 residues. CDR3 coding DNA: TGTGCCAGCTCACCAGGCGTGTTAAAAGGGGCCCTTGGGGATCAGCCCCAGCATTTT. This codes for CASSPGVLKGALGDQPQHF.

This clonotype was counted between two and nine times. The chain uses TRBV12-3 or TRBV12-4 and TRBJ2-2; D is undetermined. Trimming pared 5 bases from V and 3 bases from J, leaving 10 bases between. CDR3 length: 14 amino acids. For the CDR3, the DNA is TGTGCCAGCAGTCCGTTTCAAGACACCGGGGAGCTGTTTTTT. It codes for CASSPFQDTGELFF.

In its sample, this clonotype was seen many times. The chain links TRBV27 to TRBJ1-5; 10 positions match TRBD1. The ends lost 4 bases at V and 6 bases at J; junction bases unmatched: 9. Germline V CDR1 and CDR2: MNHEY, SMNVEV (reference sequence). The CDR3 extends over 16 amino acids. The CDR3 nucleotides are TGTGCCAGCAGTTCCTCGACAGGGGGCAAGGGTCAGCCCCAGCATTTT. Residues: CASSSSTGGKGQPQHF.

This clonotype was detected ten times or more. The V call is TRBV7-9, the J call TRBJ2-7; 7 bases agree with TRBD1. This CDR3 region has 18 residues. Per the germline V gene, CDR1 is SEHNR and CDR2 is FQNEAQ (reference sequence). Losses at the gene ends were 1 base for V and 0 bases for J; bases not matched to a gene: 12. CDR3: CASSLGSGGVGTSYEQYF. CDR3 coding DNA: TGTGCCAGCAGCTTAGGGTCAGGGGGAGTAGGAACCTCCTACGAGCAGTACTTC.

The rearrangement joins TRBV9 to TRBJ1-4; D gene uncertain. The CDR3 is 15 amino acids. V dropped 0 bases and J dropped 7 bases, with 13 bases sitting between them. Germline assignment: CDR1 SGDLS and CDR2 YYNGEE. The CDR3 reads CASSVAPGRGEKLFF. As DNA, the CDR3 is TGTGCCAGCAGCGTAGCCCCCGGGCGGGGTGAAAAACTGTTTTTT.

Many counts were recorded for this clonotype. This sequence joins TRBV11-2 and TRBJ2-7, with TRBD1 as a possible D gene (5 bases). This CDR3 is 15 amino acids long. V was shortened by 1 base and J by 3 bases, with 13 bases between the two germline ends. Germline V lookup: CDR1 SGHAT, CDR2 FQNNGV. The CDR3 is CASSLASDTYYEQYF. The CDR3 nucleotides are TGTGCCAGCAGCTTAGCGTCGGACACCTACTACGAGCAGTACTTC.

This clonotype was seen repeatedly, ten times or more. The genes are TRBV20-1 and TRBJ2-7; D is perhaps TRBD2 (5 bases). Germline V lookup: CDR1 DFQATT, CDR2 SNEGSKA (reference sequence). With 4 bases removed from V and 6 bases from J, the gap between germline ends came to 16 bases. There are 13 residues in the CDR3. The CDR3 DNA sequence: TGCAGTGCTAACGGTTTGAGGGCTGGCGAGCAGTACTTC. Translated, it gives CSANGLRAGEQYF.

This clonotype was seen at least ten times. The chain carries TRBV2 and TRBJ2-2, with D maybe TRBD2 (5 bases). Per the germline V gene, CDR1 is SNHLY and CDR2 is FYNNEI. There are 16 residues in the CDR3. The germline V and J ends were trimmed by 7 bases and 1 base, with 16 bases remaining between them. For the CDR3, the DNA is TGTGCCAGCATAGGGTGGGCGGGCCTGAACACCGGGGAGCTGTTTTTT. Translated, it gives CASIGWAGLNTGELFF.

This clonotype was detected ten times or more. The chain employs TRBV2 and TRBJ1-5; 7 positions match TRBD1. The CDR3 has 17 amino acids. The V gene end was trimmed by 4 bases and the J gene end by 1 base; junction bases not matched to a gene: 10. Germline loops: CDR1 SNHLY, CDR2 FYNNEI. The CDR3 is CASSVGQGEGSNQPQHF. CDR3 nucleotides: TGTGCCAGCAGTGTTGGGCAGGGGGAGGGAAGCAATCAGCCCCAGCATTTT.

This clonotype was counted ten times or more. This chain connects TRBV2 to TRBJ2-5, with 9 bases lining up with TRBD2. Germline V gene sequence: CDR1 SNHLY, CDR2 FYNNEI. This CDR3 spans 15 amino acids. After removal of 7 bases from V and 4 bases from J, the junction contained 10 bases not matched to a gene. CDR3 in amino acids: CASTVGGRAGETQYF. In nucleotides, the CDR3 is TGTGCCAGCACCGTAGGCGGGAGGGCAGGAGAGACCCAGTACTTC. Full variable domain (remainder filled in from reference TRBV2 and TRBJ2-5): EPEVTQTPSHQVTQMGQEVILRCVPISNHLYFYWYRQILGQKVEFLVSFYNNEISEKSEIFDDQFSVERPDGSNFTLKIRSTKLEDSAMYFCASTVGGRAGETQYFGPGTRLLVL.

This clonotype was detected many times. The V and J genes are TRBV13 and TRBJ1-2; the D gene is possibly TRBD1 (5 bases). CDR3 length equals 14 residues. Germline-derived CDR1 and CDR2 are PRHDT and FYEKMQ (reference sequence). V was shortened by 2 bases and J by 2 bases, with 9 bases between the two germline ends. CDR3 sequence reads: CASSLTGSNYGYTF. The CDR3 DNA sequence: TGTGCCAGCAGCTTAACAGGTTCGAACTATGGCTACACCTTC. Using reference TRBV13 and TRBJ1-2 for the parts outside the CDR3, the full variable domain is AAGVIQSPRHLIKEKRETATLKCYPIPRHDTVYWYQQGPGQDPQFLISFYEKMQSDKGSIPDRFSAQQFSDYHSELNMSSLELGDSALYFCASSLTGSNYGYTFGSGTRLTVV.

This clonotype was recorded many times. J is TRBJ2-3 and V is TRBV9; 7 nucleotides line up with TRBD2. V gave up 1 base and J gave up 0 bases; unmatched junction bases: 14. The CDR3 has 19 residues. Germline CDR1 SGDLS, CDR2 YYNGEE. The CDR3 DNA reads TGTGCCAGCAGCGTAACCCCGGGGAGGGGAGGGCCTAGCACAGATACGCAGTATTTT. Its protein product is CASSVTPGRGGPSTDTQYF.

This clonotype appeared many times. J is TRBJ1-4 and V is TRBV24-1, with D possibly being TRBD1 (6 bases). V was pared by 4 bases and J by 2 bases, with 10 bases between. The CDR3 is 15 residues long. In germline, CDR1 is KGHDR, CDR2 SFDVKD. CDR3: CATSDSDSTNEKLFF. CDR3 DNA sequence: TGTGCCACCAGTGACTCGGACAGCACTAATGAAAAACTGTTTTTT.

This clonotype was detected only a few times. The V and J genes are TRBV16 and TRBJ2-1, with D possibly TRBD1 on 11 matching bases. This CDR3 contains 20 residues. Deletions cut 2 bases from V and 0 bases from J, with 23 bases between. The germline CDR1 and CDR2 sequences are KGHSY and FQNENV. The CDR3 loop reads CASSQPGQGASGSSYNEQFF. As DNA, the CDR3 is TGTGCCAGCAGCCAACCTGGACAGGGGGCTAGCGGGAGCTCCTACAATGAGCAGTTCTTC.

Only a few counts were recorded for this clonotype. V is TRBV10-3 and J is TRBJ2-1, with TRBD1 matching over 11 bases. Germline trimming cut 6 bases from V and 7 bases from J; bases unmatched to any gene: 5. In germline, CDR1 is ENHRY, CDR2 SYGVKD. The CDR3 is 14 residues long. This CDR3 is CAIRPGQGVNEQFF. Written as DNA, the CDR3 is TGTGCCATCAGACCGGGACAGGGGGTTAATGAGCAGTTCTTC.

J is TRBJ2-6 and V is TRBV3-1, with D perhaps matching TRBD1 or TRBD2 (6 bases each). CDR1 and CDR2 (germline): LGHDT, YNNKEL (reference sequence). V was clipped by 4 bases and J by 2 bases, with 12 bases between them. The CDR3 runs to 16 residues. Written as DNA, the CDR3 is TGTGCCAGCAGCCTCCCCGGGGGCCCTGGGGCCAACGTCCTGACTTTC. It codes for CASSLPGGPGANVLTF.

This clonotype was counted a single time. J is TRBJ2-3 and V is TRBV6-1, with 11 bases fitting TRBD2. This CDR3 comprises 15 residues. Germline V CDR1 and CDR2: MNHNS, SASEGT. The junction had 2 bases not matched to a gene; V was cut back by 1 base and J by 5 bases. The DNA of the CDR3 is TGTGCCAGCAGTGAAGTTGGACTAGCGGGAGATACGCAGTATTTT. It codes for CASSEVGLAGDTQYF.